These 17 T cell receptor beta chains originate from one sample sequenced in a study of blood T cell repertoires in COVID-19. Produced via immunoSEQ multiplex PCR; TCRdb's table is partial and in-frame only. The table includes roughly 140,000 clones, approximately 89% detected once. The sequenced sample was peripheral blood. Receptor source: a human donor in a cohort sampled during active COVID-19.

The CDR3 region has the DNA TGTGCCAGCAGCGTAATGGGCACCGTTGGATCTGAAGCTTTCTTT. It yields the protein CASSVMGTVGSEAFF. The chain links TRBV9 to TRBJ1-1, with D unresolved. This CDR3 spans 15 amino acids. V lost 1 base and J 6 bases, leaving 16 bases between the germline ends. Looked up from germline, CDR1 is SGDLS and CDR2 is YYNGEE. The entire variable domain, with the rest obtained from reference TRBV9 and TRBJ1-1, is as follows: DSGVTQTPKHLITATGQRVTLRCSPRSGDLSVYWYQQSLDQGLQFLIQYYNGEERAKGNILERFSAQQFPDLHSELNLSSLELGDSALYFCASSVMGTVGSEAFFGQGTRLTVV.

This clone has a single count. The chain joins TRBV7-2 to TRBJ2-1, with TRBD2 matching 12 bases. Per the germline V gene, CDR1 is SGHTA and CDR2 is FQGNSA. The CDR3 is 15 amino acids. J lost 10 bases, V lost 3 bases, and 7 bases had no gene match. The CDR3 sequence is CASSFGGLAGSEQFF. The CDR3 region has the DNA TGTGCCAGCAGCTTTGGAGGACTAGCGGGGTCCGAGCAGTTCTTC.

This chain uses TRBV27 with TRBJ2-1, with D tentatively TRBD2 (6 bases). CDR1 and CDR2 (germline): MNHEY, SMNVEV (reference sequence). The CDR3 length is 16 residues. Trimming shortened V by 0 bases and J by 1 base, and 10 bases separated the two germline ends. The CDR3 DNA is TGTGCCAGCAGTTTATCTGCGCTAGCGTCCTACAATGAGCAGTTCTTC. As protein: CASSLSALASYNEQFF.

V and J are TRBV6-5 and TRBJ2-2; D is unclear. Germline CDR1 and CDR2: MNHEY and SVGAGI. The CDR3 is made up of 15 amino acids. Trimming stripped 7 bases from V and 6 bases from J, with 18 bases between. In nucleotides, the CDR3 is TGTGCCAGCACCCCCTTAAGTGCGGCCCCCGGGGAGCTGTTTTTT. Protein product: CASTPLSAAPGELFF.

The CDR3 DNA follows: TGTGCCAGCAGCTTAGGCGGGGAAGCCGGGGAGCTGTTTTTT. Its translation: CASSLGGEAGELFF. The V call is TRBV7-3, the J call TRBJ2-2; D is perhaps TRBD2 (6 bases). The CDR3 extends over 14 amino acids. The V and J ends lost 2 bases and 6 bases respectively, with 10 bases between them. Germline V gene lookup returns CDR1 SGHTA and CDR2 FQGTGA.

The V and J genes are TRBV6-5 and TRBJ1-2; maybe TRBD1 (6 bases). CDR3 size: 16 residues. V was pared by 4 bases and J by 2 bases, with 17 bases between. Germline V CDR1 and CDR2: MNHEY, SVGAGI. The CDR3 nucleotides read TGTGCCAGCAGTTCCCCAGATGGGGGGGGCAACTATGGCTACACCTTC. Its protein is CASSSPDGGGNYGYTF.

The J gene is TRBJ1-1, the V gene TRBV9; 7 bases fit TRBD1. The CDR3 has 13 residues. Unmatched junction bases numbered 11, after V lost 4 bases and J lost 11 bases. The germline CDR1 and CDR2 sequences are SGDLS and YYNGEE. The CDR3 coding sequence is TGTGCCAGCAGCCCCCCACGGGGACAGAGGGCTTTCTTT. It codes for CASSPPRGQRAFF.

The chain is built from TRBV30 and TRBJ2-5, with 11 bases identical to TRBD2. The CDR3 covers 14 residues. After removal of 2 bases from V and 3 bases from J, the junction contained 2 bases not matched to a gene. CDR1 and CDR2 (germline): GTSNPN, SVGIG (reference sequence). This CDR3 reads CAWSMTSGEETQYF. For the CDR3, the DNA is TGTGCCTGGAGTATGACTAGCGGGGAAGAGACCCAGTACTTC.

The V gene is TRBV12-3 or TRBV12-4, the J gene TRBJ2-5; D remains ambiguous. The CDR3 spans 12 residues. With 8 bases removed from V and 2 bases from J, the gap between germline ends came to 9 bases. The CDR3 is CASGVSQETQYF. As DNA, the CDR3 is TGTGCCAGCGGAGTCTCTCAAGAGACCCAGTACTTC.

This clone was observed once. This rearrangement joins TRBV2 to TRBJ1-5; the D gene is possibly TRBD1 (5 bases). Germline loops: CDR1 SNHLY, CDR2 FYNNEI. V gave up 7 bases and J gave up 5 bases, with 12 bases separating them. There are 13 residues in the CDR3. CDR3 amino acids: CASMQGVDQPQHF. CDR3 sequence (DNA): TGTGCCAGCATGCAAGGGGTGGATCAGCCCCAGCATTTT.

V gene TRBV9 combines with J gene TRBJ2-2, with 8 bases fitting TRBD1. V gave up 2 bases and J gave up 2 bases; unmatched junction bases: 2. This CDR3 region has 15 residues. The V gene's germline CDR1 is SGDLS and CDR2 YYNGEE. CDR3 in DNA: TGTGCCAGCAGCGTGGCAGGGGGCAACACCGGGGAGCTGTTTTTT. Amino acids: CASSVAGGNTGELFF.

The chain links TRBV27 to TRBJ2-7; the match to TRBD1 covers 8 bases. CDR3 length equals 18 residues. Germline trimming cut 1 base from V and 4 bases from J; bases unmatched to any gene: 15. Germline-derived CDR1 and CDR2 are MNHEY and SMNVEV (reference sequence). The CDR3 loop is CASSLYRGLRQGRYEQYF. The CDR3 DNA follows: TGTGCCAGCAGTTTATACAGGGGTCTGAGACAGGGGCGATACGAGCAGTACTTC.

The chain links TRBV24-1 to TRBJ2-5; maybe TRBD1 (6 bases). The germline gives CDR1 KGHDR, CDR2 SFDVKD. The CDR3 consists of 13 residues. V lost 2 bases to trimming and J lost 5 bases, with 8 bases between them. CDR3 sequence reads: CATSDYRAETQYF. For the CDR3, the DNA is TGTGCCACCAGTGATTACAGGGCTGAGACCCAGTACTTC.

The J gene is TRBJ1-1, the V gene TRBV7-3, with a tentative D call TRBD1 (5 bases). The CDR3 loop spans 13 amino acids. Germline CDR1 is SGHTA and CDR2 is FQGTGA. The ends were cut back, 5 bases at V and 5 bases at J, with 12 bases in the middle. CDR3 residues: CASSRWAGTEAFF. CDR3 DNA: TGTGCCAGCAGCCGGTGGGCAGGGACTGAAGCTTTCTTT.

The CDR3, as DNA: TGTGCCAGCAGCATGACAGGGGACAATCAGCCCCAGCATTTT. Translating it yields CASSMTGDNQPQHF. The V call is TRBV13, the J call TRBJ1-5, with 8 nucleotides matching TRBD1. Trimming at V came to 5 bases and at J to 3 bases, leaving 3 bases not matched to a gene. From germline, CDR1 is PRHDT and CDR2 FYEKMQ (reference sequence). This CDR3 is built from 14 residues.

The chain joins TRBV5-4 to TRBJ2-7, with 9 bases lining up with TRBD2. CDR3 size: 14 residues. V lost 0 bases to trimming and J lost 5 bases; unmatched junction nucleotides: 3. Germline V CDR1 and CDR2: SGHNT, YYREEE (reference sequence). The CDR3 region has the DNA TGTGCCAGCAGCTTGGGACTAGCGGTGAACGAGCAGTACTTC. Its protein product is CASSLGLAVNEQYF. Combining the CDR3 with reference TRBV5-4 and TRBJ2-7 gives the whole variable domain ETGVTQSPTHLIKTRGQQVTLRCSSQSGHNTVSWYQQALGQGPQFIFQYYREEENGRGNFPPRFSGLQFPNYSSELNVNALELDDSALYLCASSLGLAVNEQYFGPGTRLTVT.

This clone came up once. This rearrangement joins TRBV5-1 to TRBJ1-1; 8 nucleotides line up with TRBD1. The germline V gene has CDR1 SGHRS and CDR2 YFSETQ. The J segment lost 11 bases and the V segment lost 3 bases, leaving 3 bases of the junction unmatched. CDR3 length: 11 amino acids. This CDR3 reads CASSWQGAAFF. For the CDR3, the DNA is TGCGCCAGCAGCTGGCAGGGGGCGGCTTTCTTT.